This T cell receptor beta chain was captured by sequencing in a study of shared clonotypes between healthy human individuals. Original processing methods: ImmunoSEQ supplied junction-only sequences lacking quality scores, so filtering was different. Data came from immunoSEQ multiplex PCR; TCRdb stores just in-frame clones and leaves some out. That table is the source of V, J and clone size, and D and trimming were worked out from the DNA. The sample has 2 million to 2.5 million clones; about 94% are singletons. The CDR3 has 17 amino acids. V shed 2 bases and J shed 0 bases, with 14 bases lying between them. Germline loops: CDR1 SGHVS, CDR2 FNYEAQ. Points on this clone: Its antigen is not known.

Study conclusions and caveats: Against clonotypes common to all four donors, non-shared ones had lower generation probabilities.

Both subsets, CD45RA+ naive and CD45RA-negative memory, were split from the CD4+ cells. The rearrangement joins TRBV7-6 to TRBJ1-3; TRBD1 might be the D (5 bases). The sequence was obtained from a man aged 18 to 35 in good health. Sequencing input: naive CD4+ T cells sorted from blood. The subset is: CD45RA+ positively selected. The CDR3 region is CASSLLGTENSGNTIYF. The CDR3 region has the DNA TGTGCCAGCAGCTTATTGGGGACTGAGAACTCTGGAAACACCATATATTTT.